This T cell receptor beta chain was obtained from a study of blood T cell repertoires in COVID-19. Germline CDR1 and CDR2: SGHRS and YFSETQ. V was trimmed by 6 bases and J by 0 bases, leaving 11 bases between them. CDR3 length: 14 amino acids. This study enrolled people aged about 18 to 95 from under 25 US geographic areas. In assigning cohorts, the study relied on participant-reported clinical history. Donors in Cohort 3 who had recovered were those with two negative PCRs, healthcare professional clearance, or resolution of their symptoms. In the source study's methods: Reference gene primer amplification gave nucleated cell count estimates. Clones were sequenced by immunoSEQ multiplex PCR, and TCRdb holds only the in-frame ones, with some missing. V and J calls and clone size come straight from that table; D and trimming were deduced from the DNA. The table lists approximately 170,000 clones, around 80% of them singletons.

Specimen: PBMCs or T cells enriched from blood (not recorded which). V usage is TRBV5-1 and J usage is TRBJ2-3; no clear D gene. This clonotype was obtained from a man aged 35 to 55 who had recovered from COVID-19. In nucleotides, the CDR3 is TGCGCCAGCACCTGGGCCGCAAGCACAGATACGCAGTATTTT. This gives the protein CASTWAASTDTQYF. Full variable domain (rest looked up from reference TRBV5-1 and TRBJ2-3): KAGVTQTPRYLIKTRGQQVTLSCSPISGHRSVSWYQQTPGQGLQFLFEYFSETQRNKGNFPGRFSGRQFSNSRSEMNVSTLELGDSALYLCASTWAASTDTQYFGPGTRLTVL.